Listed below are T cell receptor beta chains from one sample, sequenced in a study of technical replicates of blood from a few donors. Data came from immunoSEQ multiplex PCR; TCRdb stores just in-frame clones and leaves some out. The data contain over 60,000 clones, nearly 90% of them singletons. Sequenced input: PBMCs. These receptors were taken from a human donor in good health. Some clones in this sample may be carry-over from other donors' samples. CDR3s include the opening cysteine and the closing phenylalanine or tryptophan. The order of the fields is J gene, D gene, V gene, clone size, CDR3 protein, CDR3 DNA. The D gene is left open where the match is weak. Some rows have no size entry. The others give once, few or many, or a class for an expanded clone.

TRBJ2-5 TRBD2 TRBV15 - CATSRWGGDETQYF TGTGCCACCAGCAGGTGGGGGGGGGATGAGACCCAGTACTTC
TRBJ1-5 TRBD1 TRBV15 - CATSRDSGTGIQPQHF TGTGCCACCAGCAGAGATAGCGGGACAGGGATTCAGCCCCAGCATTTT
TRBJ2-7 TRBD1 TRBV25-1 - CASSRGQGYEQYF TGTGCCAGCAGCCGGGGACAGGGGTACGAGCAGTACTTC
TRBJ2-1 - TRBV29-1 - CSVDDPAPSSYNEQFF TGCAGCGTTGACGATCCAGCGCCGAGCTCCTACAATGAGCAGTTCTTC
TRBJ2-1 TRBD2 TRBV6-6 - CASSFITSGNEQFF TGTGCCAGCAGCTTCATAACTAGCGGCAATGAGCAGTTCTTC
TRBJ2-7 TRBD2 TRBV10-3 - CATTIAGEGYEQYF TGTGCCACCACTATAGCGGGAGAGGGCTACGAGCAGTACTTC
TRBJ1-6 TRBD1 TRBV5-8 - CASSTGTGLNSPLHF TGTGCCAGCAGCACCGGGACAGGATTAAATTCACCCCTCCACTTT
TRBJ2-5 - TRBV27 - CASIEETQYF TGTGCCAGCATAGAAGAGACCCAGTACTTC
TRBJ2-1 TRBD1 TRBV5-1 - CASTQQGALNEQFF TGCGCCAGCACCCAACAGGGGGCGCTTAATGAGCAGTTCTTC
TRBJ1-4 TRBD1 TRBV5-1 - CASQQGMGEKLFF TGCGCCAGCCAACAGGGGATGGGTGAAAAACTGTTTTTT
TRBJ1-3 - TRBV9 - CASSVMGAISGNTIYF TGTGCCAGCAGCGTTATGGGGGCAATCTCTGGAAACACCATATATTTT
TRBJ2-1 - TRBV7-3 - CASSSGTPSYNEQFF TGTGCCAGCAGCTCCGGGACACCGTCCTACAATGAGCAGTTCTTC
TRBJ2-3 TRBD2 TRBV14 - CASLGRHTDTQYF TGTGCCAGCCTCGGGAGGCATACAGATACGCAGTATTTT
TRBJ2-2 TRBD2 TRBV11-1 - CASSPGRGGRFANTGELFF TGTGCCAGCAGCCCTGGGCGGGGGGGACGATTCGCGAACACCGGGGAGCTGTTTTTT
TRBJ2-5 TRBD2 TRBV6-1 - CASRAGTREETQYF TGTGCCAGCAGGGCCGGGACTAGGGAAGAGACCCAGTACTTC
TRBJ2-7 TRBD1 TRBV5-6 - CASSPGQGDEQYF TGTGCCAGCAGCCCTGGACAGGGCGACGAGCAGTACTTC
TRBJ1-1 TRBD1 TRBV4-3 once CASSQDIWQGGTEAFF TGCGCCAGCAGCCAAGATATTTGGCAGGGGGGAACTGAAGCTTTCTTT
TRBJ1-5 - TRBV4-3 - CASSQDPNNQPQHF TGCGCCAGCAGCCAAGATCCAAACAATCAGCCCCAGCATTTT